The 28 T cell receptor beta chains below all came from one sample that was sequenced in a study of tumor-infiltrating lymphocytes in localized non-small cell lung cancer. Only in-frame clones appear in the TCRdb table, and some are missing; sequencing was by immunoSEQ multiplex PCR. The sample lists 23,000 or so clones; 60% to 75% were seen once. Sequenced: lung tumor tissue. These receptors all stem from a human donor with non-small cell lung cancer.

The chain couples TRBV19 to TRBJ2-1; D is uncertain. Per the germline V gene, CDR1 is LNHDA and CDR2 is SQIVND (reference sequence). V was pared by 4 bases and J by 10 bases, with 11 bases between. The CDR3 has 12 residues. Here the CDR3 DNA reads TGTGCCAGTAGTACTCCTCGACGGGAGCAGTTCTTC. It yields the protein CASSTPRREQFF.

The CDR3 coding sequence is TGTGCCAGCAGCTTGACGGACGGTACCTACGAGCAGTACTTC. Amino acids: CASSLTDGTYEQYF. The genes are TRBV11-2 and TRBJ2-7; no firm D call. The length of the CDR3 is 14 residues. Germline V lookup: CDR1 SGHAT, CDR2 FQNNGV. With 3 bases removed from V and 2 bases from J, the gap between germline ends came to 11 bases.

The V call is TRBV2, the J call TRBJ2-5, with 7 bases identical to TRBD1. The J segment lost 5 bases and the V segment lost 6 bases, leaving 9 bases of the junction unmatched. Looked up from germline, CDR1 is SNHLY and CDR2 is FYNNEI. The CDR3 has 14 amino acids. The CDR3 region is CASRSGTVAETQYF. CDR3 coding DNA: TGTGCCAGCAGGTCCGGGACAGTCGCGGAGACCCAGTACTTC.

This clone appeared a few times. The genes are TRBV7-2 and TRBJ1-5; no definite D call. There are 14 residues in the CDR3. The ends were cut back, 1 base at V and 5 bases at J, with 9 bases in the middle. Germline CDR1 SGHTA, CDR2 FQGNSA. As DNA, the CDR3 is TGTGCCAGCAGCTTAGGGGGTAGTTATCAGCCCCAGCATTTT. Amino acids: CASSLGGSYQPQHF.

The genes are TRBV6-5 and TRBJ1-5; D is ambiguous. Germline V lookup: CDR1 MNHEY, CDR2 SVGAGI. The CDR3 runs to 15 residues. V gave up 2 bases and J gave up 9 bases, with 17 bases separating them. CDR3 sequence: CASSYPGPMRRPQHF. CDR3 nucleotides: TGTGCCAGCAGTTACCCCGGGCCCATGAGGCGGCCCCAGCATTTT.

This sequence joins TRBV28 and TRBJ1-5, with D possibly TRBD1 on 5 matching bases. CDR3 length: 13 residues. Germline V gene sequence: CDR1 MDHEN, CDR2 SYDVKM. V was cut by 5 bases and J by 1 base, with 6 bases left in between. CDR3 coding DNA: TGTGCCAGCAGTCGGGACAGCAATCAGCCCCAGCATTTT. Translated, it gives CASSRDSNQPQHF. Supplemented by reference TRBV28 and TRBJ1-5, the full variable domain reads DVKVTQSSRYLVKRTGEKVFLECVQDMDHENMFWYRQDPGLGLRLIYFSYDVKMKEKGDIPEGYSVSREKKERFSLILESASTNQTSMYLCASSRDSNQPQHFGDGTRLSIL.

This chain uses TRBV5-1 with TRBJ1-4; D is ambiguous. The CDR3 runs 17 residues. V shed 4 bases and J shed 7 bases, with 23 bases lying between them. Germline loops: CDR1 SGHRS, CDR2 YFSETQ. CDR3 loop: CASSPVGLGFPGEKLFF. CDR3 coding DNA: TGCGCCAGCAGCCCGGTCGGATTGGGATTTCCAGGTGAAAAACTGTTTTTT.

This chain joins TRBV4-1 and TRBJ1-2; possibly TRBD1 for D (5 bases). Between the trimmed V and J ends, which lost 3 bases and 6 bases, there was a span of 17 bases. This CDR3 contains 15 residues. CDR1 is MGHRA and CDR2 is YSYEKL in the germline V gene. CDR3 nucleotide sequence: TGCGCCAGCAGCCAGCTACGGGGGAGGGAGGATGGCTACACCTTC. Translation: CASSQLRGREDGYTF.

There are a few counts of this clone. The chain recombines TRBV6-5 with TRBJ2-7; TRBD1 matches 9 bases. The CDR3 has 14 amino acids. The germline CDR1 and CDR2 sequences are MNHEY and SVGAGI. Trimming cost V 7 bases and J 6 bases; bases outside gene matches: 10. CDR3 loop: CASTKRDRDSEQYF. In DNA, the CDR3 is TGTGCCAGCACTAAAAGGGACAGGGACTCCGAGCAGTACTTC.

There are a few counts of this clone. The chain's CDR3 is CASSQRQGNTEAFF. The CDR3 bases are TGCGCCAGCAGCCAGAGACAGGGGAACACTGAAGCTTTCTTT. This chain uses TRBV5-1 with TRBJ1-1; TRBD1 matches 7 bases. The V segment lost 4 bases and the J segment 1 base; nucleotides outside the gene matches: 4. Germline-derived CDR1 and CDR2 are SGHRS and YFSETQ. CDR3 length equals 14 residues. Using reference TRBV5-1 and TRBJ1-1 for the parts outside the CDR3, the full variable domain is KAGVTQTPRYLIKTRGQQVTLSCSPISGHRSVSWYQQTPGQGLQFLFEYFSETQRNKGNFPGRFSGRQFSNSRSEMNVSTLELGDSALYLCASSQRQGNTEAFFGQGTRLTVV.

This chain joins TRBV7-9 and TRBJ1-3; the D is unclear. V was shortened by 3 bases and J by 4 bases, with 7 bases between the two germline ends. The CDR3 totals 13 residues. Germline V CDR1 and CDR2: SEHNR, FQNEAQ (reference sequence). The CDR3 here is CASSLPPGNTIYF. The CDR3, as DNA: TGTGCCAGCAGCTTGCCTCCAGGAAACACCATATATTTT.

The chain recombines TRBV30 with TRBJ2-7; the D gene is possibly TRBD2 (5 bases). Germline CDR1 is GTSNPN and CDR2 is SVGIG (reference sequence). V lost 2 bases and J lost 1, with 15 bases in between. This CDR3 contains 15 residues. CDR3 nucleotides: TGTGCCTGGAGTATTGATTTCGGGGAGTCCTACGAGCAGTACTTC. Translation: CAWSIDFGESYEQYF.

The CDR3: CATSREGQGFYEQYF. CDR3 nucleotides: TGTGCCACCAGCAGAGAGGGACAGGGATTTTACGAGCAGTACTTC. The chain combines TRBV15 with TRBJ2-7; 9 bases are shared with TRBD1. The germline CDR1 and CDR2 sequences are LNHNV and YYDKDF (reference sequence). The CDR3 length is 15 residues. Germline trimming cut 0 bases from V and 4 bases from J; bases unmatched to any gene: 4.

This clone was observed a few times. The V and J genes are TRBV5-1 and TRBJ1-1; D gene uncertain. Trimming pared 1 base from V and 3 bases from J, leaving 13 bases between. The germline V gene encodes CDR1 SGHRS and CDR2 YFSETQ. The CDR3 contains 15 residues. CDR3 loop: CASSLYPGGDTEAFF. The CDR3 nucleotides are TGCGCCAGCAGCTTGTATCCCGGCGGGGACACTGAAGCTTTCTTT.

The V call is TRBV7-7, the J call TRBJ2-5, with D perhaps TRBD2 (6 bases). The germline V and J ends were trimmed by 1 base and 9 bases, with 12 bases remaining between them. Germline V gene sequence: CDR1 SSHAT, CDR2 FNYEAQ (reference sequence). The CDR3 totals 13 residues. For the CDR3, the DNA is TGTGCCAGCAGCTTAGATCGCGGGAACCCCCAGTACTTC. Translating gives CASSLDRGNPQYF. The whole variable domain, filled in from reference TRBV7-7 and TRBJ2-5, reads GAGVSQSPRYKVTKRGQDVTLRCDPISSHATLYWYQQALGQGPEFLTYFNYEAQPDKSGLPSDRFSAERPEGSISTLTIQRTEQRDSAMYRCASSLDRGNPQYFGPGTRLLVL.

This chain uses TRBV5-5 with TRBJ1-1; D possibly corresponds to TRBD1 (6 bases). V shed 3 bases and J shed 0 bases, with 12 bases lying between them. Looked up from germline, CDR1 is SGHKS and CDR2 is YYEKEE (reference sequence). CDR3 size: 15 residues. The CDR3 is CASSSDSIMNTEAFF. The CDR3 nucleotides read TGTGCCAGCAGCTCGGACAGTATCATGAACACTGAAGCTTTCTTT.

The chain carries TRBV28 and TRBJ2-6; D is perhaps TRBD2 (6 bases). This CDR3 comprises 20 residues. The germline V gene has CDR1 MDHEN and CDR2 SYDVKM. V gave up 5 bases and J gave up 2 bases, with 25 bases separating them. CDR3 coding DNA: TGTGCCAGCAGTCCCCTTCGATCGACTAGTTCGAGACCTGGGGCCAACGTCCTGACTTTC. Amino acids: CASSPLRSTSSRPGANVLTF.

In this sample, this clone turned up a few times. The J gene is TRBJ1-1, the V gene TRBV5-1; TRBD1 matches 9 bases. CDR1 is SGHRS and CDR2 is YFSETQ in the germline V gene. CDR3 length: 17 residues. Trimming at V came to 2 bases and at J to 0 bases, leaving 8 bases not matched to a gene. CDR3 residues: CASSFHSGQGLNTEAFF. The CDR3 region has the DNA TGCGCCAGCAGCTTTCATTCGGGACAGGGTTTGAACACTGAAGCTTTCTTT.

The CDR3 loop reads CASSLGTWDEQFF. CDR3 nucleotides: TGTGCCAGCAGCTTAGGGACGTGGGATGAGCAGTTCTTC. The rearrangement uses TRBV7-9 and TRBJ2-1; no reliable D call. The length of the CDR3 is 13 residues. Looked up from germline, CDR1 is SEHNR and CDR2 is FQNEAQ (reference sequence). V lost 1 base, J lost 8 bases, and 9 bases lay in between.

This chain links TRBV9 with TRBJ1-2; maybe TRBD1 (5 bases). Germline V gene lookup returns CDR1 SGDLS and CDR2 YYNGEE. The CDR3 is 15 amino acids. V was clipped by 0 bases and J by 5 bases, with 14 bases between them. The CDR3 spells CASSVAFGGGYGYTF. The CDR3 DNA reads TGTGCCAGCAGCGTAGCTTTCGGGGGTGGTTATGGCTACACCTTC.

The chain uses TRBV19 and TRBJ1-1; D uncertain. V was clipped by 7 bases and J by 5 bases, with 17 bases between them. From germline, CDR1 is LNHDA and CDR2 SQIVND (reference sequence). The CDR3 totals 14 residues. In DNA, the CDR3 is TGTGCCAGTAATGTGAGGGCTGCTCTTACTGAAGCTTTCTTT. Translated: CASNVRAALTEAFF.

This clone was observed a few times. This chain connects TRBV30 to TRBJ1-5, with D perhaps TRBD1 (6 bases). The CDR3 is made up of 14 amino acids. From germline, CDR1 is GTSNPN and CDR2 SVGIG (reference sequence). V lost 2 bases and J lost 10, with 18 bases in between. This chain's CDR3 is CAWSPGQLQQPQHF. In DNA form, the CDR3 reads TGTGCCTGGAGTCCCGGACAGCTTCAGCAACCCCAGCATTTT.

The chain uses TRBV6-6 and TRBJ1-2, with D hard to call. V was shortened by 4 bases and J by 5 bases, with 8 bases between the two germline ends. The germline V gene has CDR1 MNHNY and CDR2 SVGAGI (reference sequence). The CDR3 spans 12 residues. Here the CDR3 reads CASSFRGYGYTF. The CDR3 DNA is TGTGCCAGCAGTTTCCGAGGGTATGGCTACACCTTC.

V and J are TRBV5-1 and TRBJ2-7; TRBD1 matches 10 bases. Germline CDR1 and CDR2: SGHRS and YFSETQ. Trimming took 6 bases from V and 6 from J; bases not matched to a gene: 9. This CDR3 is built from 14 residues. In DNA, the CDR3 is TGCGCCAGCATGCGAGGGACAGGGGCGGGCGAGCAGTACTTC. This codes for CASMRGTGAGEQYF.

This clone has a handful of counts. V usage is TRBV4-1 and J usage is TRBJ1-2; 8 nucleotides agree with TRBD1. The CDR3 contains 14 residues. V trimming: 0 bases; J trimming: 6 bases; junction bases outside the gene matches: 3. Germline assignment: CDR1 MGHRA and CDR2 YSYEKL. CDR3 in amino acids: CASSQDRGRDGYTF. The CDR3 DNA reads TGCGCCAGCAGCCAAGACAGGGGGCGGGATGGCTACACCTTC.

As regards this clone: The junction shows a germline mismatch at one end, possibly a read error. V and J are TRBV5-6 and TRBJ2-7, with 7 bases aligning to TRBD1. The CDR3 is 12 amino acids. The V gene's germline CDR1 is SGHDT and CDR2 YYEEEE. For the CDR3, the DNA is TGTGCCAGCAGCCGATCGGACGGGACAGAAGTTTTC. Its protein product is CASSRSDGTEVF.

J is TRBJ2-2 and V is TRBV19; no definite D call. The ends were cut back, 4 bases at V and 6 bases at J, with 3 bases in the middle. CDR3 length equals 11 residues. Germline CDR1 LNHDA, CDR2 SQIVND (reference sequence). The CDR3, as DNA: TGTGCCAGTAGTAGGGCCGGGGAGCTGTTTTTT. Protein: CASSRAGELFF.

This clone appeared a single time. This chain connects TRBV2 to TRBJ2-3; 11 bases are shared with TRBD2. Trimming cost V 3 bases and J 2 bases; bases outside gene matches: 10. CDR3 length: 18 amino acids. Germline V gene sequence: CDR1 SNHLY, CDR2 FYNNEI. The CDR3 sequence: CASSDGLVAGGATDTQYF. CDR3 coding DNA: TGTGCCAGCAGTGATGGTTTGGTAGCGGGAGGGGCCACAGATACGCAGTATTTT.